The 6 T cell receptor beta chains listed next were all sequenced from one sample in a study of human T cells and chemical hapten exposure. TCRdb reprocessed the RACE reads with MiXCR, giving one entry per CDR3 protein. This table has 89,000 or so distinct CDR3 sequences, 6.5% to 8% appearing once. Described time point: patch test 2, 6 weeks after DPC sensitization. Stated treatment: therapeutic diphenylcyclopropenone sensitization with weekly scalp DPC. Sequenced here: whole blood, sampled in connection with sensitization to the hapten diphenylcyclopropenone (DPC). These receptors all come from a woman in her thirties with alopecia areata. Some clones in this sample may be carry-over from other donors' samples.

On this clonotype: This may arise from a read error, as a much more abundant clone is one base away. The chain combines TRBV6-5 with TRBJ1-3; D is perhaps TRBD1 (6 bases). Trimming cost V 6 bases and J 1 base, with 19 bases left between them. Looked up from germline, CDR1 is MNHEY and CDR2 is SVGAGI. The CDR3 has 17 amino acids. CDR3 coding DNA: TGTGCCAGCAGCACGTGGATCAAAGGGGGGTCTGGAAACACCATATATTTT. Protein product: CASSTWIKGGSGNTIYF.

This clonotype came up many times. This chain connects TRBV27 to TRBJ1-6; no clear D gene. CDR3 size: 14 residues. The germline CDR1 and CDR2 sequences are MNHEY and SMNVEV (reference sequence). The V end was cut by 6 bases, the J end by 7 bases, with 13 bases between. The CDR3 region is CASSRITENSPLHF. CDR3 sequence (DNA): TGTGCCAGCAGCAGGATCACCGAGAATTCACCCCTCCACTTT.

This clonotype was seen ten or more times. The chain joins TRBV20-1 to TRBJ1-1; possible D gene TRBD1, 5 bases. V dropped 3 bases and J dropped 5 bases, with 13 bases sitting between them. The CDR3 loop spans 13 amino acids. Germline loops: CDR1 DFQATT, CDR2 SNEGSKA (reference sequence). Here the CDR3 reads CSAREGKRTEAFF. The CDR3 coding sequence is TGCAGTGCTAGGGAGGGGAAGCGGACTGAAGCTTTCTTT.

As for this clonotype: A much bigger clone sits one base away, suggesting this may be a read error. The chain employs TRBV6-1 and TRBJ1-3; D unclear. The CDR3 sequence is 15 residues long. Per the germline V gene, CDR1 is MNHNS and CDR2 is SASEGT. CDR3 sequence reads: CARSEAEGAGNTIYF. The CDR3 bases are TGTGCCAGAAGTGAAGCGGAGGGAGCTGGAAACACCATATATTTT.

This clonotype was counted many times. The rearrangement uses TRBV5-1 and TRBJ2-3; no reliable D call. The CDR3 consists of 16 residues. Germline CDR1 reads SGHRS; CDR2 reads YFSETQ. Trimming took off 0 bases at V and 1 base at J, with 12 bases between the two ends. The CDR3 loop is CASSLAPRVGTDTQYF. CDR3 coding DNA: TGCGCCAGCAGCTTGGCTCCCCGCGTCGGCACAGATACGCAGTATTTT. Using reference TRBV5-1 and TRBJ2-3 for the parts outside the CDR3, the full variable domain is KAGVTQTPRYLIKTRGQQVTLSCSPISGHRSVSWYQQTPGQGLQFLFEYFSETQRNKGNFPGRFSGRQFSNSRSEMNVSTLELGDSALYLCASSLAPRVGTDTQYFGPGTRLTVL.

This clonotype was found many times. The chain joins TRBV3-1 to TRBJ1-2, with a weak D call TRBD1 (6 bases). CDR3 size: 17 residues. V was pared by 1 base and J by 4 bases, with 19 bases between. Per the germline V gene, CDR1 is LGHDT and CDR2 is YNNKEL (reference sequence). CDR3 residues: CASSQAEVGRGSYGYTF. The DNA for the CDR3 is TGTGCCAGCAGCCAAGCAGAGGTGGGCAGGGGAAGCTATGGCTACACCTTC.